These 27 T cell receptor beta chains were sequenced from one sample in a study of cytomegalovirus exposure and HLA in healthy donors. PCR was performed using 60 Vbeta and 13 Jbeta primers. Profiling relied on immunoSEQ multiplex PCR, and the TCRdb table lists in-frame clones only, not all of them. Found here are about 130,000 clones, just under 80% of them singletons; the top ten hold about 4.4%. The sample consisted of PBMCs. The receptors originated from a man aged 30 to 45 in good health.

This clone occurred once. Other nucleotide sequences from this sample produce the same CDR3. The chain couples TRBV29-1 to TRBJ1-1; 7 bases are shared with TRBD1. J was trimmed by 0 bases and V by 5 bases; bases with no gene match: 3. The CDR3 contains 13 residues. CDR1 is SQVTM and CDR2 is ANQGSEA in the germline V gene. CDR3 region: CSVRGQMNTEAFF. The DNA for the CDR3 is TGCAGCGTTCGGGGACAGATGAACACTGAAGCTTTCTTT.

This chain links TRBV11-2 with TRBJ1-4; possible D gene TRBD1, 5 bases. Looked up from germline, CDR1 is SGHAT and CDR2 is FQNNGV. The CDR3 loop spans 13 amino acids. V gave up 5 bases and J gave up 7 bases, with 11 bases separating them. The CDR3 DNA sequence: TGTGCCAGCAGCCTTACCCAGGGTGAAAAACTGTTTTTT. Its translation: CASSLTQGEKLFF. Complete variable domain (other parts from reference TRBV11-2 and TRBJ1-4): EAGVAQSPRYKIIEKRQSVAFWCNPISGHATLYWYQQILGQGPKLLIQFQNNGVVDDSQLPKDRFSAERLKGVDSTLKIQPAKLEDSAVYLCASSLTQGEKLFFGSGTQLSVL.

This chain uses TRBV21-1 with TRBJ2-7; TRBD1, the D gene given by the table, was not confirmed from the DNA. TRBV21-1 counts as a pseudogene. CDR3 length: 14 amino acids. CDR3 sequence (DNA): TGTGCCAGCAGCCACTCCGGGACAGGGATCGAGCAGTACTTC. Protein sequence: CASSHSGTGIEQYF.

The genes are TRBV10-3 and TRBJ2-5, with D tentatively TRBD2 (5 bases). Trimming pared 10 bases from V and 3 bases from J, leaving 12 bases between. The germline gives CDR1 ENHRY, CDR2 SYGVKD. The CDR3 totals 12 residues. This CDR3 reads CATEDLEETQYF. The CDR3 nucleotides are TGTGCCACAGAGGACTTGGAAGAGACCCAGTACTTC.

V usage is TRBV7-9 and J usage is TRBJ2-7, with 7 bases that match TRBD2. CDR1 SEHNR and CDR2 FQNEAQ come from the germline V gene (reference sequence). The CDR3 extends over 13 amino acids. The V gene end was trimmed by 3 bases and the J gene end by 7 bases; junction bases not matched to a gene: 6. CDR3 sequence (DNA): TGTGCCAGCAGCTTTCTAGCGGACTTGGAGCAGTACTTC. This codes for CASSFLADLEQYF.

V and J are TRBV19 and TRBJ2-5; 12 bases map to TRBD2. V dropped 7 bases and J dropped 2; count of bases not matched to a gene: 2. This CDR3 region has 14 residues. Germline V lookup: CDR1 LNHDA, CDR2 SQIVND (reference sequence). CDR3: CASTLAGGQETQYF. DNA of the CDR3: TGTGCCAGTACACTAGCGGGAGGACAAGAGACCCAGTACTTC.

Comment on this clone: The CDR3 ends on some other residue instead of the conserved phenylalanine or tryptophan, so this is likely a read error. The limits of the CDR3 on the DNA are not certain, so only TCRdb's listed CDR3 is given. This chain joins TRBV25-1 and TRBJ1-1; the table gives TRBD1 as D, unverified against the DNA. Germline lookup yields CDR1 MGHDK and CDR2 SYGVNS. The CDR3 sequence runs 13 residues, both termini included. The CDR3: CASSERSGRPQVV.

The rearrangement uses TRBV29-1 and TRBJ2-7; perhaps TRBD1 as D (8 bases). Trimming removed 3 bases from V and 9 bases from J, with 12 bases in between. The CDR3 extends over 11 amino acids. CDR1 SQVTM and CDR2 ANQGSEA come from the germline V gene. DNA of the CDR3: TGCAGCGTTGATACAGGGGGGGCGCAGTACTTC. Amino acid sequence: CSVDTGGAQYF.

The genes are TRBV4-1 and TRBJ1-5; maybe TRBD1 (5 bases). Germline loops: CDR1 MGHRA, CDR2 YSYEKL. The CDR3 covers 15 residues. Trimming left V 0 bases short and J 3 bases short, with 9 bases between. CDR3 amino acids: CASSQEGRDNQPQHF. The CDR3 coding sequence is TGCGCCAGCAGCCAAGAGGGCAGGGACAATCAGCCCCAGCATTTT.

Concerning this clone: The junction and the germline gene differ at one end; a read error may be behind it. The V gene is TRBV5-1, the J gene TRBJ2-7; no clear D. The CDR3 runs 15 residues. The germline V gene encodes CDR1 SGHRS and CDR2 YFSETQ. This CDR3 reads CASTLIFGSTYEQYF. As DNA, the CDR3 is TGCGCCAGCACCTTGATATTTGGCAGTACCTACGAGCAGTACTTC. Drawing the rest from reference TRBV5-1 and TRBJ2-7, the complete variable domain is KAGVTQTPRYLIKTRGQQVTLSCSPISGHRSVSWYQQTPGQGLQFLFEYFSETQRNKGNFPGRFSGRQFSNSRSEMNVSTLELGDSALYLCASTLIFGSTYEQYFGPGTRLTVT.

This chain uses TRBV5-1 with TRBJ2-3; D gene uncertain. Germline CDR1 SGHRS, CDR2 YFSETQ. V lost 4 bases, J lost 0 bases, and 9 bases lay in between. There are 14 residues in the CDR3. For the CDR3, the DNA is TGCGCCAGCAGCCCCTACGGGAGCACAGATACGCAGTATTTT. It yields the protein CASSPYGSTDTQYF.

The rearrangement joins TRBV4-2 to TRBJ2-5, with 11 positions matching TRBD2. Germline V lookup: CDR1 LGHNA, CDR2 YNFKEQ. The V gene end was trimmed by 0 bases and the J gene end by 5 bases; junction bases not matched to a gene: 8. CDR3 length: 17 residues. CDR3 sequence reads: CASSQDGVAGGLETQYF. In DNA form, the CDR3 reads TGTGCCAGCAGCCAAGATGGGGTAGCGGGAGGGTTGGAGACCCAGTACTTC.

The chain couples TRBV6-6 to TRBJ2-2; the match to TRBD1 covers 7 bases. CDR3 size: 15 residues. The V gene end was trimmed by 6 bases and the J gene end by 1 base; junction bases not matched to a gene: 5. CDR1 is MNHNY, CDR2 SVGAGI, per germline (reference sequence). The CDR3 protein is CASRRRQGNTGELFF. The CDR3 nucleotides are TGTGCCAGCAGACGACGACAGGGGAACACCGGGGAGCTGTTTTTT.

The CDR3 loop is CASSFQRGTYEQYF. The CDR3 DNA is TGCGCCAGCAGCTTCCAGCGGGGCACCTACGAGCAGTACTTC. The V gene is TRBV5-1, the J gene TRBJ2-5; 7 positions agree with TRBD2. Matching the DNA end better, TRBJ2-7 makes the J call doubtful. Looked up from germline, CDR1 is SGHRS and CDR2 is YFSETQ. The CDR3 is 14 amino acids.

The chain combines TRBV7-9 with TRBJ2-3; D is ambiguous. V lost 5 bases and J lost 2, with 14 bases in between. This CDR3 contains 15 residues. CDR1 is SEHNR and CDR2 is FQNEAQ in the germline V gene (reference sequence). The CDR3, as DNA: TGTGCCAGCAGCCCTACCTTCCCCTACACAGATACGCAGTATTTT. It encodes CASSPTFPYTDTQYF.

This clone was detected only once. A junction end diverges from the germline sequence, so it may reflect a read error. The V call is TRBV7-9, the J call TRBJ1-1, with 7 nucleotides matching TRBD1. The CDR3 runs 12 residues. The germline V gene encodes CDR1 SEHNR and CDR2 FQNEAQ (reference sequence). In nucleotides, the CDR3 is TGTTCCAGCAGCCCAGGGGGCACTGAAGCTTTCTTT. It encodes CSSSPGGTEAFF. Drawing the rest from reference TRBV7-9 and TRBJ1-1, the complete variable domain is DTGVSQNPRHKITKRGQNVTFRCDPISEHNRLYWYRQTLGQGPEFLTYFQNEAQLEKSRLLSDRFSAERPKGSFSTLEIQRTEQGDSAMYLCSSSPGGTEAFFGQGTRLTVV.

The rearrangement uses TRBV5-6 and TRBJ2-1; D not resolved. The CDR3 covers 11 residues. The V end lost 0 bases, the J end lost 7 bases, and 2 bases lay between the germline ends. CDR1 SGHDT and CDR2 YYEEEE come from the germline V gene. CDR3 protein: CASSLANEQFF. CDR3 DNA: TGTGCCAGCAGCTTGGCGAATGAGCAGTTCTTC.

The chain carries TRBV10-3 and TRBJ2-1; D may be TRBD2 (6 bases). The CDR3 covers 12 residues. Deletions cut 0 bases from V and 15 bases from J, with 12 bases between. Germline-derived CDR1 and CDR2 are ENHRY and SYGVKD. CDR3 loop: CAISESWREAFF. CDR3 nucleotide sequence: TGTGCCATCAGTGAGTCTTGGAGGGAAGCGTTCTTC.

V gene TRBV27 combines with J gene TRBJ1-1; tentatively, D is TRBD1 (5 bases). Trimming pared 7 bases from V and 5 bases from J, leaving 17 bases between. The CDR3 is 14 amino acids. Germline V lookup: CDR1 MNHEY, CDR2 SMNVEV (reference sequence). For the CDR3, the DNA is TGTGCCAGCAAAGAACCCTCAGGGAGGACTGAAGCTTTCTTT. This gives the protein CASKEPSGRTEAFF.

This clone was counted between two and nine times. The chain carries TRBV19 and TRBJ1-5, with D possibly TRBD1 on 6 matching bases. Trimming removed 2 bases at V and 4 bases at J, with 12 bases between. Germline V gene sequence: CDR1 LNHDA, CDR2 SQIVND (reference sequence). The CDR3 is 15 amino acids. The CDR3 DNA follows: TGTGCCAGTAGTATATCGGACAGTGTTAATCAGCCCCAGCATTTT. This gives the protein CASSISDSVNQPQHF.

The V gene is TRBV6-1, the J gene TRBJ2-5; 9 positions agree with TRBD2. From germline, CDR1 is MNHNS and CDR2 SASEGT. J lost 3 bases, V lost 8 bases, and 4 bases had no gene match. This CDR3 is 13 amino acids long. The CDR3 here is CASSASGKETQYF. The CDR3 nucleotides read TGTGCCAGCTCAGCTAGCGGGAAAGAGACCCAGTACTTC.

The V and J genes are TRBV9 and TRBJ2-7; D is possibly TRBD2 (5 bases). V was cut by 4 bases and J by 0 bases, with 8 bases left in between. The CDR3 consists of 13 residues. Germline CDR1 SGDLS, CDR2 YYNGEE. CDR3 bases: TGTGCCAGCAGCCCGGGAAACTCCTACGAGCAGTACTTC. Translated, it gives CASSPGNSYEQYF.

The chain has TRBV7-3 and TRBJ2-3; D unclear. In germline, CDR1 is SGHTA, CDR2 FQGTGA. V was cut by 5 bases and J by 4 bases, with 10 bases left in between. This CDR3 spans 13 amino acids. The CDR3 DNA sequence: TGTGCCAGCAGCCGAGGAATGCCAGATACGCAGTATTTT. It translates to CASSRGMPDTQYF.

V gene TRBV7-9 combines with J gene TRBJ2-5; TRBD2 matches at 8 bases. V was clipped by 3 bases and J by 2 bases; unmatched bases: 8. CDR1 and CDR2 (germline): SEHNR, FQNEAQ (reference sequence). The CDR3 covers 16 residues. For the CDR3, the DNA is TGTGCCAGCAGCTTTGAGCGGGAGTTTGGTCAAGAGACCCAGTACTTC. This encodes CASSFEREFGQETQYF. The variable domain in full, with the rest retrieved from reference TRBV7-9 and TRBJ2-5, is DTGVSQNPRHKITKRGQNVTFRCDPISEHNRLYWYRQTLGQGPEFLTYFQNEAQLEKSRLLSDRFSAERPKGSFSTLEIQRTEQGDSAMYLCASSFEREFGQETQYFGPGTRLLVL.

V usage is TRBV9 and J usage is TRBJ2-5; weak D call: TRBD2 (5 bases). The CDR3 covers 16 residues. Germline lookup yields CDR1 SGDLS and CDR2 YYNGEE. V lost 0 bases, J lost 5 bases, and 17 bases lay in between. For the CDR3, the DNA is TGTGCCAGCAGCGTAGGGGGAGCCAAGTTACACGAGACCCAGTACTTC. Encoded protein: CASSVGGAKLHETQYF.

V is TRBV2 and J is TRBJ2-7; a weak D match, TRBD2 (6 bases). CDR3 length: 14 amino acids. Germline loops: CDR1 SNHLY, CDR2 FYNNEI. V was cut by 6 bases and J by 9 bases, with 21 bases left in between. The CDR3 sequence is CASRAKGGVRGQYF. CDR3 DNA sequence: TGTGCCAGCAGAGCTAAGGGCGGGGTTAGGGGGCAGTACTTC.

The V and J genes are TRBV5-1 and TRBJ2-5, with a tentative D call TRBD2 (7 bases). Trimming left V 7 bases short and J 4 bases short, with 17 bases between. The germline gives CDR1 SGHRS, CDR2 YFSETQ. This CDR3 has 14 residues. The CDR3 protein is CASSKGGGSETQYF. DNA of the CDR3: TGCGCCAGCTCCAAAGGCGGGGGCTCAGAGACCCAGTACTTC.